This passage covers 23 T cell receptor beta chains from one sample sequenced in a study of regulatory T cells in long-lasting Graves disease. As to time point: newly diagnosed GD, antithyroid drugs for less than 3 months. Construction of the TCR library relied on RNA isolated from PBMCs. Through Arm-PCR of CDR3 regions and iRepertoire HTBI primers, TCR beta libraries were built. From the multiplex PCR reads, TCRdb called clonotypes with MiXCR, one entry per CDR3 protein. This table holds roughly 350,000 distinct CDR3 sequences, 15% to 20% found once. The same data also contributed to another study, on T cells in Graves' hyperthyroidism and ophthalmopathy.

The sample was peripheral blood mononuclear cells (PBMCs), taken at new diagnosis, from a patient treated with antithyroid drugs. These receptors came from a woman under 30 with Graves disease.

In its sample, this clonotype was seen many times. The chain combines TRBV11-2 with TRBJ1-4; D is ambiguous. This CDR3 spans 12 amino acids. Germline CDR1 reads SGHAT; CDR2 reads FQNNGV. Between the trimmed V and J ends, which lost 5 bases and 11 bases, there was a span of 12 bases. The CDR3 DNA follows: TGTGCCAGCAGCCTCCGTGGTGACAAACTGTTTTTT. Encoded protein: CASSLRGDKLFF.

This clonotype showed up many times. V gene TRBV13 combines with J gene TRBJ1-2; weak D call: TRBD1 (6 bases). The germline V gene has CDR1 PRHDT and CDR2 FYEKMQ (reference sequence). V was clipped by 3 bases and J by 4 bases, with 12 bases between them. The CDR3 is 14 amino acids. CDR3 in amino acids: CASSLAGVPYGYTF. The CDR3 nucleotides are TGTGCCAGCAGCTTGGCAGGGGTGCCCTATGGCTACACCTTC.

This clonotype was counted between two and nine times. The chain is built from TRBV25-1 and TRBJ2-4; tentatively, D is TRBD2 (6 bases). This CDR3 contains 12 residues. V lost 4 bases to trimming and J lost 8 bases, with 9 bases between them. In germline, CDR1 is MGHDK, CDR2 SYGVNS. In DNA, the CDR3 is TGTGCCAGCAGTGGCGCGGGGTACATTCAGTACTTC. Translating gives CASSGAGYIQYF.

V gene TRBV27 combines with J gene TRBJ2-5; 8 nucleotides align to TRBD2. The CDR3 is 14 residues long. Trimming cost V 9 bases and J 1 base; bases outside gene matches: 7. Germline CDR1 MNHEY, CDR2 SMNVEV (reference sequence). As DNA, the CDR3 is TGTGCCAGTCGGGCTAGCGGGTTCCAAGAGACCCAGTACTTC. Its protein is CASRASGFQETQYF.

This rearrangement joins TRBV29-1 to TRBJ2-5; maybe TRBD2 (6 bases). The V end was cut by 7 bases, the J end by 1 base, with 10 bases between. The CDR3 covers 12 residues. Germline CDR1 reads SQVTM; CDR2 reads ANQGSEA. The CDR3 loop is CSAAAGQETQYF. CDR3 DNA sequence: TGCAGCGCCGCAGCGGGCCAAGAGACCCAGTACTTC.

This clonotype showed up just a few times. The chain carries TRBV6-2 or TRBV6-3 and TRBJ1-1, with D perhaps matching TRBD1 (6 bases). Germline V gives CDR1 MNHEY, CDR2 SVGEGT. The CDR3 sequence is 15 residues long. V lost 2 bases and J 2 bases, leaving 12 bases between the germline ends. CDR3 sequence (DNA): TGTGCCAGCAGTTACGCCACAGGGATTAACACTGAAGCTTTCTTT. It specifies CASSYATGINTEAFF.

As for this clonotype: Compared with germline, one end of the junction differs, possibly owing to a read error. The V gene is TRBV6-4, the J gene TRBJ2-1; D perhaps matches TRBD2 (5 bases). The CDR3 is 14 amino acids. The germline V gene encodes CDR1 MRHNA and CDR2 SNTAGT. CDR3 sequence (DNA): TGTGCCGGCAGTGCCCGGACTTACTACAATGAGCAGTTCTTC. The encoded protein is CAGSARTYYNEQFF.

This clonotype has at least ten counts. The CDR3, as DNA: TGCAGTGCTAGAAAGGCTAGCGGGGTTCCTACCTACAATGAGCAGTTCTTC. Its protein is CSARKASGVPTYNEQFF. The chain recombines TRBV20-1 with TRBJ2-1; 9 nucleotides align to TRBD2. Germline lookup yields CDR1 DFQATT and CDR2 SNEGSKA (reference sequence). The CDR3 spans 17 residues. The junction had 10 bases not matched to a gene; V was cut back by 2 bases and J by 2 bases.

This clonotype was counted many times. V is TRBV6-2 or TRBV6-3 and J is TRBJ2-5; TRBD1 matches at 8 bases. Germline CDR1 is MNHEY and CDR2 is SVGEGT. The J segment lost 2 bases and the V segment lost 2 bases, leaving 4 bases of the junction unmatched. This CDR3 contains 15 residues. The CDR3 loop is CASSYDRGKQETQYF. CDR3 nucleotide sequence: TGTGCCAGCAGTTACGACAGGGGAAAACAAGAGACCCAGTACTTC.

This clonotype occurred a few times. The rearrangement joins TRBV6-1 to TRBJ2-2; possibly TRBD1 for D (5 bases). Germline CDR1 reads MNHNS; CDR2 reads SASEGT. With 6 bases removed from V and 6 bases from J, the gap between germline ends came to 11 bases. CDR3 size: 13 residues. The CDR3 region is CASRAGKAGELFF. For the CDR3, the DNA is TGTGCCAGCAGGGCAGGGAAAGCCGGGGAGCTGTTTTTT.

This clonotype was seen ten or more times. For the CDR3, the DNA is TGTGCCAGCTCACCAACAGGGTGGGTCACTGAAGCTTTCTTT. Amino acid sequence: CASSPTGWVTEAFF. The V and J genes are TRBV18 and TRBJ1-1; D might be TRBD1 (6 bases). The CDR3 covers 14 residues. Trimming took off 2 bases at V and 4 bases at J, with 11 bases between the two ends. From germline, CDR1 is KGHSH and CDR2 LQKENI.

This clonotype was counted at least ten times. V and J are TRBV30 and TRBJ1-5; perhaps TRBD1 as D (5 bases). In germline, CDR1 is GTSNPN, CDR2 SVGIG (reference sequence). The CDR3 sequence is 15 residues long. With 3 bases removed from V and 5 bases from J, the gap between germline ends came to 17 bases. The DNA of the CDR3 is TGTGCCTGGAGCCCGGGGGGAGGGGTCTATCAGCCCCAGCATTTT. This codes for CAWSPGGGVYQPQHF.

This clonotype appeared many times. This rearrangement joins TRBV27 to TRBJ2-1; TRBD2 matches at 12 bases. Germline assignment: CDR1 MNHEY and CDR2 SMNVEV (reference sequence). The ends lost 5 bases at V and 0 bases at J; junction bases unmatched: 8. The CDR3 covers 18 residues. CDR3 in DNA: TGTGCCAGCAGTACCTGGACTAGCGGGGTTAGCTCCTACAATGAGCAGTTCTTC. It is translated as CASSTWTSGVSSYNEQFF.

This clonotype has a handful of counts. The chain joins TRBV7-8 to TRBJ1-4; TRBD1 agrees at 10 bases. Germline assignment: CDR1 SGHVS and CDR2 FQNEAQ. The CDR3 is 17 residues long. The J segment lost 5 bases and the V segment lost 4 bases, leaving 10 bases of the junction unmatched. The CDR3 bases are TGTGCCAGCAGCTCCGGGCCCCGGACAGGGGGGAATGAAAAACTGTTTTTT. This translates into CASSSGPRTGGNEKLFF.

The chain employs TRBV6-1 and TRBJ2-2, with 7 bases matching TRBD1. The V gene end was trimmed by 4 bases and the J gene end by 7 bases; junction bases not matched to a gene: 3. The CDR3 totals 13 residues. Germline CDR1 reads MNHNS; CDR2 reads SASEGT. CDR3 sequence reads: CASSGNRGGELFF. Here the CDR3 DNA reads TGTGCCAGCAGTGGAAACAGGGGCGGGGAGCTGTTTTTT.

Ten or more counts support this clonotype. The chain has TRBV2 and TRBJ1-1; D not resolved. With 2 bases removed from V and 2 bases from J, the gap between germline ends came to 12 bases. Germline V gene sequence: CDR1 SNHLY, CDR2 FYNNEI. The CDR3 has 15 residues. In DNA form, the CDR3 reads TGTGCCAGCAGTGAATTCGGGCAGATAAACACTGAAGCTTTCTTT. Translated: CASSEFGQINTEAFF.

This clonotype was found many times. CDR3 nucleotides: TGTGCCTGGAGTTCGGGAATGAATGAGCAGTTCTTC. It translates to CAWSSGMNEQFF. This chain uses TRBV30 with TRBJ2-1, with D perhaps matching TRBD2 (5 bases). The CDR3 is 12 amino acids. Between the trimmed V and J ends, which lost 2 bases and 7 bases, there was a span of 9 bases. Germline lookup yields CDR1 GTSNPN and CDR2 SVGIG (reference sequence).

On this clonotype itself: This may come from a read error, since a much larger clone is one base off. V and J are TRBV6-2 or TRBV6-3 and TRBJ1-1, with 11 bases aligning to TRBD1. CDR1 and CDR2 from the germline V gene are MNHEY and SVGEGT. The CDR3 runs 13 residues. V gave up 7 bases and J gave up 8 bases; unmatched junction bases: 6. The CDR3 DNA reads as TGTGCCAGCAATGGACAGGGGGCTGCCGAAGCTTTCTTT. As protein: CASNGQGAAEAFF.

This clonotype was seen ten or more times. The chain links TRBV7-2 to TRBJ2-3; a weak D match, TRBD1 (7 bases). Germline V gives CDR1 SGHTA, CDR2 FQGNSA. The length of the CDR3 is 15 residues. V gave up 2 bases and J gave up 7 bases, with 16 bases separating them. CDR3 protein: CASSLWDSGSYTQYF. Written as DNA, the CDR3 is TGTGCCAGCAGCTTATGGGACAGCGGGTCTTATACGCAGTATTTT. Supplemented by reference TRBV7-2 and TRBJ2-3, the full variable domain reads GAGVSQSPSNKVTEKGKDVELRCDPISGHTALYWYRQSLGQGLEFLIYFQGNSAPDKSGLPSDRFSAERTGGSVSTLTIQRTQQEDSAVYLCASSLWDSGSYTQYFGPGTRLTVL.

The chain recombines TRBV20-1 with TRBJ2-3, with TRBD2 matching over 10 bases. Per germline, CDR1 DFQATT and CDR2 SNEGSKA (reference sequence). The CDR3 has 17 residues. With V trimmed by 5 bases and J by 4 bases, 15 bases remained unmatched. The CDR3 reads CSAPQTGPLAGADTQYF. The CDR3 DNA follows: TGCAGTGCTCCCCAAACCGGGCCTCTAGCGGGAGCAGATACGCAGTATTTT.

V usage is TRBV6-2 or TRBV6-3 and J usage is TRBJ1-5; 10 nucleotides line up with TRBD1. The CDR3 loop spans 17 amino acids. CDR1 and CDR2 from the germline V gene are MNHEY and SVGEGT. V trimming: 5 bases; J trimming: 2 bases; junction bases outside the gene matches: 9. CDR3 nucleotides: TGTGCCAGCAGTAAACGGACAGGGGGAGCGGGCAATCAGCCCCAGCATTTT. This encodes CASSKRTGGAGNQPQHF.

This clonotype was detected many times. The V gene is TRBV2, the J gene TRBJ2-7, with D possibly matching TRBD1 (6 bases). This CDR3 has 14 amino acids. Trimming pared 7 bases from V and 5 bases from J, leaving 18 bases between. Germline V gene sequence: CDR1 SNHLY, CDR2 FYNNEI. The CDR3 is CASILGRGFHEQYF. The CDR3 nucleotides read TGTGCCAGCATCCTCGGCAGGGGTTTCCACGAGCAGTACTTC.

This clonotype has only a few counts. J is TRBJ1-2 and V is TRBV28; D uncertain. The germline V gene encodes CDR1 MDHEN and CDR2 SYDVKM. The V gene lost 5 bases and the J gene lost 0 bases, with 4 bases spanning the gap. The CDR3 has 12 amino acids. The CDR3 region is CASSTANYGYTF. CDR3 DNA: TGTGCCAGCAGTACAGCTAACTATGGCTACACCTTC.